Listed below are T cell receptor beta chains from one sample, sequenced in a study of blood T cells in healthy people across ages. TCRdb itself ran the 5' RACE reads through MiXCR, one entry per CDR3 protein. The sample includes some 760,000 distinct CDR3 sequences, roughly 25% of them seen just once. These data also formed part of another study, on T cells of mothers and their children.

Sequenced input: blood. The receptors originated from a boy aged 5 to 17 in good health. The CDR3 runs from the conserved cysteine through the conserved F or W. The D gene is left open where the match is weak. The listing skips clone size in some rows; elsewhere it reads once, few, many or a size class.

J	D	V	size	DNA	CDR3
TRBJ2-4	.	TRBV7-2	few	TGTGCCAGCAGCTTAAGTATGCGCAGGTCTGAGAACATTCAGTACTTC	CASSLSMRRSENIQYF
TRBJ1-5	.	TRBV28	.	TGTGCCAGCAGTTACCGGTTGGGGACGAGCAATCAGCCCCAGCATTTT	CASSYRLGTSNQPQHF
TRBJ2-5	TRBD1	TRBV27	few	TGTGCCAGCAGTTTAAGTGCAGGGGGCCAAGAGACCCAGTACTTC	CASSLSAGGQETQYF
TRBJ2-7	TRBD2	TRBV18	.	TGTGCCAGCTCACCACCAACGGGAGGATCCATTTACGAGCAGTACTTC	CASSPPTGGSIYEQYF
TRBJ2-1	TRBD2	TRBV7-9	few	TGTGCCAGCAGCTTAGGCGGTAGCGGGGGCAATGAGCAGTTCTTC	CASSLGGSGGNEQFF
TRBJ2-7	.	TRBV7-9	.	TGTGCCAGCAGTTCCACACGGGGACCGGGGTACGAGCAGTACTTC	CASSSTRGPGYEQYF
TRBJ1-5	TRBD1	TRBV10-3	.	TGTGCCAGCAACGACGACAGGGACAATCAGCCCCAGCATTTT	CASNDDRDNQPQHF
TRBJ2-4	.	TRBV2	.	TGTGCCAGCAGTGAATCATCTACAGAGACGGACATTCAGTACTTC	CASSESSTETDIQYF
TRBJ2-1	TRBD2	TRBV27	few	TGTGCCGCTGGTAGGCGGGGGGACTACAATGAGCAGTTCTTC	CAAGRRGDYNEQFF
TRBJ2-7	.	TRBV28	.	TGTGCCAGCACAGAGGAGGGGGAGCAGTACTTC	CASTEEGEQYF
TRBJ2-5	TRBD1	TRBV5-1	few	TGCGCCAGCGATAAGGGGACAGCCGCGGAGGAGACCCAGTACTTC	CASDKGTAAEETQYF
TRBJ1-1	.	TRBV10-3	few	TGTGCCATCAGGGTAACAGAGAACACTGAAGCTTTCTTT	CAIRVTENTEAFF
TRBJ2-5	.	TRBV4-1	few	TGCGCCAGCAGCCAAGATGCGACTATCCAAGAGACCCAGTACTTC	CASSQDATIQETQYF
TRBJ1-1	.	TRBV12-3/TRBV12-4	.	TGTGCCAGCAGTTTCGGTCCTACGGACACTGAAGCTTTCTTT	CASSFGPTDTEAFF
TRBJ2-1	.	TRBV7-9	few	TGTGCCAGCAGTCCTAGGAGTCTTGTGAAAAATGAGCAGTTCTTC	CASSPRSLVKNEQFF
TRBJ2-5	TRBD1	TRBV5-1	.	TGCGCCAGCAGCAACGGACAGGGGGCGAGGGAGACCCAGTACTTC	CASSNGQGARETQYF
TRBJ2-5	TRBD1	TRBV20-1	few	TGCAGTTCCGGGACAGGGAAAGAGACCCAGTACTTC	CSSGTGKETQYF
TRBJ2-5	.	TRBV18	.	TGTGCCAGCTCAATCGATGTGGGAGTAGGGAAGACCCAGTACTTC	CASSIDVGVGKTQYF
TRBJ2-7	TRBD2	TRBV13	few	TGTGCCAGCAGCCCGGGGACTAGCGGGGGGTTAGACGAGCAGTACTTC	CASSPGTSGGLDEQYF
TRBJ2-3	.	TRBV6-5	.	TGTGCCAGCAGTACACGACCTAAATACCCTCCTCCAGATACGCAGTATTTT	CASSTRPKYPPPDTQYF
TRBJ2-3	.	TRBV4-3	few	TGCGCCAGCAGCCAAGATCCCTCGGCGGATACGCAGTATTTT	CASSQDPSADTQYF
TRBJ2-7	TRBD2	TRBV7-6	.	TGTGCCAGCAGCTTAGGAGTAGCGGGGTCATACGAGCAGTACTTC	CASSLGVAGSYEQYF
TRBJ2-1	TRBD2	TRBV28	few	TGTGCCAGCACGGGACTAGCCTACAATGAGCAGTTCTTC	CASTGLAYNEQFF
TRBJ2-3	TRBD2	TRBV7-2	.	TGTGCCAGCAGCCTCCCATGGGCGGGGAGCCCGATGGGGGGGGATACGCAGTATTTT	CASSLPWAGSPMGGDTQYF
TRBJ2-5	.	TRBV14	.	TGTGCCAGCAGTCCAGAGTTTAGCGGCCAAGAGACCCAGTACTTC	CASSPEFSGQETQYF
TRBJ1-3	.	TRBV5-1	.	TGCGCCAGCAGCTTCTGGGGTCCTGGAAACACCATATATTTT	CASSFWGPGNTIYF
TRBJ2-5	TRBD1	TRBV20-1	few	TGCAGTGCTAGAGATCGGGACAGGGAGGAAGAGACCCAGTACTTC	CSARDRDREEETQYF
TRBJ2-3	.	TRBV10-3	.	TGTGCCATCAGCTTAGGCGCTAGCACAGATACGCAGTATTTT	CAISLGASTDTQYF
TRBJ2-1	.	TRBV28	few	TGTGCCAGCAGTTTTTGGGGGCGGTACAATGAGCAGTTCTTC	CASSFWGRYNEQFF
TRBJ2-7	.	TRBV20-1	few	TGCAGTGCTAGACCACACACGGACTCCTACGAGCAGTACTTC	CSARPHTDSYEQYF
TRBJ2-7	.	TRBV12-3/TRBV12-4	few	TGTGCCAGCAGCCTATCGGGACGGCATTACGAGCAGTACTTC	CASSLSGRHYEQYF
TRBJ2-7	TRBD1	TRBV7-9	.	TGTGCCAGCAGCTCCGCCTGGGGGACAGGAAAGTTGGCCTACGAGCAGTACTTC	CASSSAWGTGKLAYEQYF
TRBJ2-3	TRBD2	TRBV12-3/TRBV12-4	few	TGTGCCAGCAGTTTATTGCTAGCGGGAACAGATACGCAGTATTTT	CASSLLLAGTDTQYF
TRBJ2-7	.	TRBV9	.	TGTGCCAGCAGCGAGCCCCCAGGGATCTCCTACGAGCAGTACTTC	CASSEPPGISYEQYF
TRBJ2-7	TRBD1	TRBV6-2/TRBV6-3	few	TGTGCCAGCAGGCCCGGGACAGGGGTTTTGGGCGAGCAGTACTTC	CASRPGTGVLGEQYF
TRBJ2-1	TRBD2	TRBV24-1	few	TGTGCCACCAGTGACCTAACTAGCGGGAGGGCCATTGGTGAGCAGTTCTTC	CATSDLTSGRAIGEQFF
TRBJ2-1	.	TRBV11-2	.	TGTGCCAGCAGTAATGACAGGTTTTACAATGAGCAGTTCTTC	CASSNDRFYNEQFF
TRBJ2-1	TRBD2	TRBV20-1	few	TGCAGCCTCGAGGGCCGGCTAGCGGGCCATGAGCAGTTCTTC	CSLEGRLAGHEQFF
TRBJ2-6	.	TRBV10-3	once	TGTGCCATCAGTAAGCCCCAGGCTGGGGCCAACGTCCTGACTTTC	CAISKPQAGANVLTF
TRBJ2-7	TRBD2	TRBV28	.	TGTGCCAGCAGTGGGGGGACTAGCGGGAGCTACGAGCAGTACTTC	CASSGGTSGSYEQYF
TRBJ2-5	.	TRBV29-1	few	TGCAGCGTTGAGGGGAAGGGGGAGACCCAGTACTTC	CSVEGKGETQYF
TRBJ2-1	TRBD1	TRBV2	.	TGTGCCAGCAGTGAAATTGGGTTCGAGGGGACAGGACGGGGTGAGCAGTTCTTC	CASSEIGFEGTGRGEQFF
TRBJ1-5	.	TRBV7-9	.	TGTGCCAGCAGCTTATTCAGGGACGATCAGCCCCAGCATTTT	CASSLFRDDQPQHF
TRBJ1-5	TRBD1	TRBV6-2/TRBV6-3	.	TGTGCCAGCGATTCAATGGACAGGAGGGATCAGCCCCAGCATTTT	CASDSMDRRDQPQHF
TRBJ2-7	.	TRBV2	.	TGTGCCAGCAGTGCATCCGAGCACGAGCAGTACTTC	CASSASEHEQYF
TRBJ1-1	.	TRBV7-9	.	TGTGCCAGCAGCTTAGCGCAGCTGAACACTGAAGCTTTCTTT	CASSLAQLNTEAFF
TRBJ2-1	.	TRBV27	few	TGTGCCAGCAGTTTAGGTAGGCTTAGGAATGAGCAGTTCTTC	CASSLGRLRNEQFF
TRBJ2-3	.	TRBV2	few	TGTGCCAGCAGCCCCACCAGGCTAGAAGAACCAGATACGCAGTATTTT	CASSPTRLEEPDTQYF
TRBJ2-2	.	TRBV11-2	.	TGTGCCAGCAGCTTAGAACTCCTCGGGGAGCTGTTTTTT	CASSLELLGELFF
TRBJ2-1	.	TRBV20-1	.	TGCAGTGCCCTTAGAGGGATAATCAATGAGCAGTTCTTC	CSALRGIINEQFF
TRBJ2-7	.	TRBV20-1	.	TGCAGTGGGGATCTCAGGGAGAGCAACGAGCAGTACTTC	CSGDLRESNEQYF
TRBJ2-3	.	TRBV5-5	.	TGTGCCAGCAGCTTGGTCGTGGGGCTTACCGCAGATACGCAGTATTTT	CASSLVVGLTADTQYF
TRBJ1-1	.	TRBV7-9	.	TGTGCCAGCAGCTTGGGGGGCGAAGGATTGAACACTGAAGCTTTCTTT	CASSLGGEGLNTEAFF
TRBJ1-4	TRBD1	TRBV9	.	TGTGCCAGCAGCGCAGGACAGGGGGCGGTTGAAAAACTGTTTTTT	CASSAGQGAVEKLFF
TRBJ1-6	TRBD1	TRBV5-1	few	TGCGCCAGCAGCTTACGGGACAGAAGTTCACCCCTCCACTTT	CASSLRDRSSPLHF